The clone carrying this TCR beta chain has a count of ten or more. Its antigen is unknown. The data were taken from a study of T cells in Graves' hyperthyroidism and ophthalmopathy. Notes on the study in general: Ophthalmopathy was model-predicted a median 6.5 months pre-onset.

Regions amplified from RNA transcripts were the TCR beta CDR3 regions. The TCR CDR3 was amplified in a first-round RT-PCR using the HTBI primer set. TCRdb itself ran the multiplex PCR reads through MiXCR, one entry per CDR3 protein. The repertoire holds hundreds of thousands of distinct CDR3 sequences, with roughly a quarter as singletons. Enrolled ophthalmopathy patients presented with a Clinical Activity Score of at least 3, a NOSPECS grade of at least 4, and disease duration under 3 months. Extraction of PBMCs used 10 ml of fresh peripheral blood. The V gene lost 1 base and the J gene lost 6 bases, with 19 bases spanning the gap. CDR1 is SGHAT and CDR2 is FQDESV in the germline V gene (reference sequence). The CDR3 is 16 amino acids.

The sequenced sample was blood. This clonotype was sampled from a woman aged 25 to 39 with Graves' ophthalmopathy. The chain couples TRBV11-1 to TRBJ2-7, with D tentatively TRBD1 or TRBD2 (5 bases each). The DNA for the CDR3 is TGTGCCAGCAGCTTAGAAGATTCGGGTCGGGGCAGCGAGCAGTACTTC. Its protein product is CASSLEDSGRGSEQYF.